What follows describes a single T cell receptor beta chain. In the source study's methods: Reference gene primer amplification in the assay estimated nucleated cell counts. This table comes from immunoSEQ multiplex PCR, and its TCRdb copy is limited to in-frame clones, with some not included. For V, J and clone size, that table is used; D and trimming come from the DNA. The data hold 200,000 to 250,000 clones, with about four fifths observed a single time. The record originates from a study of blood T cell repertoires in COVID-19. The overall study: The United States, Italy and Spain supplied acute and convalescent COVID-19 samples. In each case, the material was cDNA or gDNA derived from T cells, B-cell-depleted T cells, or PBMCs.

Germline lookup yields CDR1 KGHSH and CDR2 LQKENI. The CDR3 is 17 residues long. The V gene lost 4 bases and the J gene lost 0 bases, with 16 bases spanning the gap. This receptor was identified in a woman under 30 with acute or convalescent COVID-19. Specimen: peripheral blood. V gene TRBV18 combines with J gene TRBJ1-3, with D hard to call. The CDR3 sequence: CASSQLPYESSGNTIYF. The DNA for the CDR3 is TGTGCCAGCTCACAACTTCCGTACGAGAGCTCTGGAAACACCATATATTTT.